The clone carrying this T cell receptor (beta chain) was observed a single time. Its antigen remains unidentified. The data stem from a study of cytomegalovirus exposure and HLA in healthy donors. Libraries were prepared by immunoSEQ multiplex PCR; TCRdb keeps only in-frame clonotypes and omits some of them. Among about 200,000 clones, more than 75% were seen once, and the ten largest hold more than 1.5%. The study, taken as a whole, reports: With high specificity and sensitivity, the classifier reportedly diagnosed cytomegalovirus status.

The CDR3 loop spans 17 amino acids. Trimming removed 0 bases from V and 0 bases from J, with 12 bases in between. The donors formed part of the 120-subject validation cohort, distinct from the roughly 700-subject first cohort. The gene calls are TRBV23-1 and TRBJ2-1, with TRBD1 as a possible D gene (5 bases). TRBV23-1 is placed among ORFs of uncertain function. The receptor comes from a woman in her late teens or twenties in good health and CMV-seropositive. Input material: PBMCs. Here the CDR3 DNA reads TGCGCCAGCAGTCAATCGGGCCAGGGTAGCTCCTACAATGAGCAGTTCTTC. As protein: CASSQSGQGSSYNEQFF.